These 31 T cell receptor beta chains share one sample of origin, sequenced in a study of blood T cells in healthy people across ages. Using a J-beta primer mix together with a sample-barcoded 5' primer, a second PCR was run for roughly 7 to 11 cycles. TCRdb itself ran the 5' RACE reads through MiXCR, one entry per CDR3 protein. This table has some 710,000 distinct CDR3 sequences, around 50% appearing once. The material sequenced was blood. The receptors here all came from an elderly man in good health.

The rearrangement uses TRBV24-1 and TRBJ2-1, with D unresolved. This CDR3 has 14 amino acids. V gave up 0 bases and J gave up 4 bases, with 6 bases separating them. CDR1 KGHDR and CDR2 SFDVKD come from the germline V gene. Here the CDR3 DNA reads TGTGCCACCAGTGATTTGCGGCAGTACAATGAGCAGTTCTTC. Its protein is CATSDLRQYNEQFF.

V gene TRBV29-1 combines with J gene TRBJ2-1; D gene uncertain. In germline, CDR1 is SQVTM, CDR2 ANQGSEA. Trimming left V 4 bases short and J 0 bases short, with 7 bases between. The CDR3 runs to 13 residues. The chain's CDR3 is CSVAGRSYNEQFF. CDR3 in DNA: TGCAGCGTTGCCGGGCGCTCCTACAATGAGCAGTTCTTC.

As to this clonotype: One junction end does not reproduce the germline sequence, and a read error may be involved. This chain joins TRBV12-3 or TRBV12-4 and TRBJ1-2; no clear D gene. The CDR3 is made up of 13 amino acids. This CDR3 is CACSVSQVYGYTF. The CDR3 region has the DNA TGTGCCTGCAGTGTCAGCCAGGTCTATGGCTACACCTTC.

The chain uses TRBV30 and TRBJ2-7; D might be TRBD1 (5 bases). CDR3 length equals 14 residues. The germline V gene encodes CDR1 GTSNPN and CDR2 SVGIG (reference sequence). Between the trimmed V and J ends, which lost 0 bases and 5 bases, there was a span of 14 bases. The CDR3, as DNA: TGTGCCTGGAGTGTACGGTCAGGGTTCGACGAGCAGTACTTC. As protein: CAWSVRSGFDEQYF.

Only a few counts were recorded for this clonotype. The V gene is TRBV12-3 or TRBV12-4, the J gene TRBJ2-4, with 9 positions matching TRBD1. V shed 9 bases and J 6 bases; nucleotides not matched to a gene: 9. This CDR3 region has 14 residues. In DNA, the CDR3 is TGTGCCAGTATTGCGGGACAGGGTGCAAACATTCAGTACTTC. Translated: CASIAGQGANIQYF.

This clonotype was detected only a few times. This chain links TRBV20-1 with TRBJ2-7, with 10 nucleotides matching TRBD2. V shed 2 bases, J shed 0 bases, and the junction held 4 bases outside the gene matches. The CDR3 consists of 15 residues. Germline lookup yields CDR1 DFQATT and CDR2 SNEGSKA (reference sequence). CDR3 DNA: TGCAGTGCTAGACCGACTAGCGGGTACTCCTACGAGCAGTACTTC. Residues: CSARPTSGYSYEQYF.

The chain combines TRBV6-5 with TRBJ2-1; TRBD1 might be the D (5 bases). V lost 6 bases to trimming and J lost 5 bases, with 17 bases between them. The CDR3 has 15 residues. Germline loops: CDR1 MNHEY, CDR2 SVGAGI. The DNA of the CDR3 is TGTGCCAGCAGAAAGGACAATGTGCCCGACAATGAGCAGTTCTTC. This codes for CASRKDNVPDNEQFF.

The chain is built from TRBV7-9 and TRBJ2-3; 13 nucleotides agree with TRBD2. Germline V gene data show CDR1 as SEHNR and CDR2 as FQNEAQ (reference sequence). V lost 5 bases to trimming and J lost 3 bases; unmatched junction nucleotides: 11. This CDR3 is 18 amino acids long. The DNA for the CDR3 is TGTGCCAGCAGCCTTACTAGCGGGAGGGCCGTTGGAACAGATACGCAGTATTTT. Translation: CASSLTSGRAVGTDTQYF.

The table lists this clonotype with many counts. This chain links TRBV27 with TRBJ1-4, with D maybe TRBD1 (5 bases). The CDR3 has 15 residues. V was shortened by 2 bases and J by 1 base, with 8 bases between the two germline ends. Germline V gene lookup returns CDR1 MNHEY and CDR2 SMNVEV (reference sequence). CDR3 DNA: TGTGCCAGCAGTTTACAGGGCCTAACTAATGAAAAACTGTTTTTT. Its translation: CASSLQGLTNEKLFF.

This chain connects TRBV20-1 to TRBJ2-7; D gene unclear. The germline V gene has CDR1 DFQATT and CDR2 SNEGSKA (reference sequence). V lost 5 bases and J lost 0, with 11 bases in between. This CDR3 region has 13 residues. CDR3 residues: CSAPSGHSYEQYF. CDR3 sequence (DNA): TGCAGTGCTCCGTCGGGTCACTCCTACGAGCAGTACTTC.

In regard to this clonotype: A junction boundary mismatches the germline segment, possibly from a read error. CDR3 sequence reads: CASAKYNSPPHF. DNA for the CDR3: TGTGCCAGCGCGAAGTATAATTCACCCCCCCACTTT. The chain links TRBV28 to TRBJ1-6; D is ambiguous. The CDR3 contains 12 residues. Germline CDR1 is MDHEN and CDR2 is SYDVKM.

The chain joins TRBV28 to TRBJ2-3; a weak D match, TRBD2 (5 bases). Germline V CDR1 and CDR2: MDHEN, SYDVKM. V lost 6 bases and J 0 bases, leaving 13 bases between the germline ends. The length of the CDR3 is 15 residues. The CDR3, as DNA: TGTGCCAGCAGCCTGACTACCCCTAGCACAGATACGCAGTATTTT. This gives the protein CASSLTTPSTDTQYF. The entire variable domain, with the rest obtained from reference TRBV28 and TRBJ2-3, is as follows: DVKVTQSSRYLVKRTGEKVFLECVQDMDHENMFWYRQDPGLGLRLIYFSYDVKMKEKGDIPEGYSVSREKKERFSLILESASTNQTSMYLCASSLTTPSTDTQYFGPGTRLTVL.

This chain links TRBV7-2 with TRBJ2-4; 7 bases map to TRBD1. V trimming: 5 bases; J trimming: 12 bases; junction bases outside the gene matches: 4. The germline CDR1 and CDR2 sequences are SGHTA and FQGNSA. The CDR3 is 11 residues long. This CDR3 is CASSTRDSQYF. CDR3 nucleotides: TGTGCCAGCAGCACCCGGGACAGTCAGTACTTC.

This rearrangement joins TRBV27 to TRBJ1-5; no reliable D call. The CDR3 is 13 amino acids. CDR1 MNHEY and CDR2 SMNVEV come from the germline V gene (reference sequence). Trimming removed 0 bases at V and 6 bases at J, with 6 bases between. The CDR3 spells CASSLSFSQPQHF. CDR3 DNA sequence: TGTGCCAGCAGTTTATCGTTCTCTCAGCCCCAGCATTTT.

As for this clonotype: With a much larger clone just one base away, this may be a read error. This sequence joins TRBV5-1 and TRBJ2-1; D is tentatively TRBD1 or TRBD2 (5 bases each). Between the trimmed V and J ends, which lost 3 bases and 9 bases, there was a span of 16 bases. Germline V gene sequence: CDR1 SGHRS, CDR2 YFSETQ. This CDR3 has 14 amino acids. This chain's CDR3 is CASSSSGAHIEQFF. The CDR3 DNA reads as TGCGCCAGCAGCTCCTCCGGGGCCCACATTGAGCAGTTCTTC.

This clonotype occurred a few times. The rearrangement uses TRBV29-1 and TRBJ2-2; D might be TRBD2 (6 bases). Germline CDR1 and CDR2: SQVTM and ANQGSEA. Trimming removed 7 bases at V and 4 bases at J, with 16 bases between. The CDR3 totals 14 residues. In DNA form, the CDR3 reads TGCAGCGCAAAGTCGGGGGTGGGCACCGGGGAGCTGTTTTTT. Encoded protein: CSAKSGVGTGELFF.

The chain is built from TRBV27 and TRBJ2-7; D is uncertain. Trimming took 3 bases from V and 6 from J, leaving 18 bases between them. The length of the CDR3 is 15 residues. Germline V lookup: CDR1 MNHEY, CDR2 SMNVEV (reference sequence). In DNA form, the CDR3 reads TGTGCCAGCAGTTTTATTCCGTTACGGCTTTTCGAGCAGTACTTC. Translating it yields CASSFIPLRLFEQYF.

This chain joins TRBV5-1 and TRBJ1-4; 10 nucleotides align to TRBD1. Germline V lookup: CDR1 SGHRS, CDR2 YFSETQ. The CDR3 contains 15 residues. V gave up 4 bases and J gave up 5 bases; unmatched junction bases: 5. The CDR3 nucleotides are TGCGCCAGCAGCGTCCGGGACAGGGGAAATGAAAAACTGTTTTTT. Encoded protein: CASSVRDRGNEKLFF.

The chain combines TRBV15 with TRBJ1-2; weak D call: TRBD1 (6 bases). This CDR3 is built from 13 residues. Germline V gene data show CDR1 as LNHNV and CDR2 as YYDKDF (reference sequence). Trimming removed 4 bases at V and 2 bases at J, with 8 bases between. CDR3 region: CATSKGQNYGYTF. CDR3 bases: TGTGCCACCAGCAAAGGACAGAACTATGGCTACACCTTC.

Details on this clonotype: The junction and the germline gene differ at one end; a read error may be behind it. This chain connects TRBV5-1 to TRBJ2-2; D is perhaps TRBD1 (6 bases). Looked up from germline, CDR1 is SGHRS and CDR2 is YFSETQ. The CDR3 extends over 15 amino acids. The DNA of the CDR3 is TGCGCCAACAGCCCTAGGGGACAGAACACCGGGGAGCTGTTTTTT. Amino acids: CANSPRGQNTGELFF.

The chain has TRBV20-1 and TRBJ1-5, with a weak D call TRBD1 (5 bases). CDR1 and CDR2 (germline): DFQATT, SNEGSKA (reference sequence). Trimming shortened V by 0 bases and J by 0 bases, and 12 bases separated the two germline ends. This CDR3 region has 16 residues. As DNA, the CDR3 is TGCAGTGCTAGAGAGGGGGAGCTCTATAGCAATCAGCCCCAGCATTTT. Translated, it gives CSAREGELYSNQPQHF.

The rearrangement joins TRBV29-1 to TRBJ2-1; D not resolved. From germline, CDR1 is SQVTM and CDR2 ANQGSEA. The CDR3 is made up of 14 amino acids. The V and J ends lost 1 base and 5 bases respectively, with 12 bases between them. CDR3 amino acids: CSVEAVAANNEQFF. The CDR3 coding sequence is TGCAGCGTTGAAGCCGTGGCTGCCAACAATGAGCAGTTCTTC.

This chain links TRBV3-1 with TRBJ2-1; TRBD2 agrees at 13 bases. The CDR3 consists of 15 residues. Germline V gene data show CDR1 as LGHDT and CDR2 as YNNKEL (reference sequence). V lost 3 bases and J lost 10; bases outside the gene matches: 6. CDR3 nucleotides: TGTGCCAGCAGCCAGGGACTAGCGGGGCCCTACGAGCAGTTCTTC. Translation gives CASSQGLAGPYEQFF.

This clonotype has ten or more counts. The chain employs TRBV29-1 and TRBJ2-3; 12 nucleotides match TRBD2. Trimming at V came to 6 bases and at J to 0 bases, leaving 1 base not matched to a gene. CDR1 SQVTM and CDR2 ANQGSEA come from the germline V gene. This CDR3 has 14 residues. The chain's CDR3 is CSVGTSGSTDTQYF. As DNA, the CDR3 is TGCAGCGTGGGGACTAGCGGGAGCACAGATACGCAGTATTTT.

This clonotype turned up a few times. The chain links TRBV20-1 to TRBJ2-5, with D possibly matching TRBD2 (5 bases). Germline V gives CDR1 DFQATT, CDR2 SNEGSKA (reference sequence). The CDR3 contains 14 residues. V lost 5 bases to trimming and J lost 2 bases, with 15 bases between them. In nucleotides, the CDR3 is TGCAGTGCTTTGCTCCAAACGGGGCAAGAGACCCAGTACTTC. This codes for CSALLQTGQETQYF.

In its sample, this clonotype was seen many times. The chain has TRBV29-1 and TRBJ2-1; a possible D gene is TRBD2 (5 bases). Trimming stripped 3 bases from V and 7 bases from J, with 7 bases between. CDR1 and CDR2 (germline): SQVTM, ANQGSEA. CDR3 length: 11 residues. The CDR3 nucleotides are TGCAGCGTTGAGAGAGGGAATGAGCAGTTCTTC. Encoded protein: CSVERGNEQFF.

CDR3 region: CAIASSGRATDEQFF. CDR3 nucleotide sequence: TGTGCCATCGCCTCCAGCGGGAGGGCCACGGATGAGCAGTTCTTC. The chain is built from TRBV10-3 and TRBJ2-1; 10 bases are a match to TRBD2. The CDR3 length is 15 residues. The V segment lost 8 bases and the J segment 8 bases; nucleotides outside the gene matches: 12. From germline, CDR1 is ENHRY and CDR2 SYGVKD.

This chain links TRBV5-1 with TRBJ2-2; no firm D call. This CDR3 comprises 16 residues. Trimming removed 0 bases from V and 2 bases from J, with 11 bases in between. Germline V gene data show CDR1 as SGHRS and CDR2 as YFSETQ. The DNA of the CDR3 is TGCGCCAGCAGCTTGGCCGGGCACAGTAACACCGGGGAGCTGTTTTTT. Translated: CASSLAGHSNTGELFF.

This clonotype was recorded only once. The chain employs TRBV6-1 and TRBJ2-7; D call uncertain. In germline, CDR1 is MNHNS, CDR2 SASEGT. V was cut by 1 base and J by 2 bases, with 6 bases left in between. The CDR3 consists of 13 residues. CDR3 residues: CASSEVLTYEQYF. The DNA for the CDR3 is TGTGCCAGCAGTGAAGTCTTAACCTACGAGCAGTACTTC.

The chain combines TRBV3-1 with TRBJ2-5; 7 nucleotides agree with TRBD1. This CDR3 spans 17 amino acids. Germline CDR1 LGHDT, CDR2 YNNKEL (reference sequence). Losses at the gene ends were 3 bases for V and 7 bases for J; bases not matched to a gene: 17. As DNA, the CDR3 is TGTGCCAGCAGCCAGGAAAGGACAGGTGGGGTGAGTGGGACCCAGTACTTC. Protein: CASSQERTGGVSGTQYF.

The table lists this clonotype with many counts. This chain joins TRBV6-2 or TRBV6-3 and TRBJ2-1; D not resolved. Gene TRBJ2-7 matches the end of the DNA better, so the J call may be wrong. Germline CDR1 is MNHEY and CDR2 is SVGEGT. The CDR3 totals 15 residues. Written as DNA, the CDR3 is TGTGCCAGCAGTCTTACGGAGAGCTCCTACAATGAGCAGTACTTC. It yields the protein CASSLTESSYNEQYF.